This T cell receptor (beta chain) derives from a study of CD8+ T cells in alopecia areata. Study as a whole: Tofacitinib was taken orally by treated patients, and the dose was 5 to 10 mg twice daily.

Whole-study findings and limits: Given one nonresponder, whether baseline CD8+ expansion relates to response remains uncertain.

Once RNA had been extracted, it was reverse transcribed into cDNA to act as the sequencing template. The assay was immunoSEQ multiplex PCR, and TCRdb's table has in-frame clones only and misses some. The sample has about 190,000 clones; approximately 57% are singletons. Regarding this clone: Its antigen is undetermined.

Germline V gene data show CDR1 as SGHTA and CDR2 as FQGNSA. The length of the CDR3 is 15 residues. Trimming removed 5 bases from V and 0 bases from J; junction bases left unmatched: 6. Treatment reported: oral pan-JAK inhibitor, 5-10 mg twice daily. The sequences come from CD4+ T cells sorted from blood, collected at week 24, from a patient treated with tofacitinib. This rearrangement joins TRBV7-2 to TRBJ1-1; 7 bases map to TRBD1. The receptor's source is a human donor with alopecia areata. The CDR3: CASSRGQPMNTEAFF. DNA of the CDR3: TGTGCCAGCAGCCGGGGACAGCCGATGAACACTGAAGCTTTCTTT.